The 31 T cell receptor beta chains below all came from one sample that was sequenced in a study of memory CD4+ T cells and cytomegalovirus serostatus. Libraries were prepared by immunoSEQ multiplex PCR; TCRdb keeps only in-frame clonotypes and omits some of them. The repertoire includes some 56,000 clones, 82% of them detected once, and approximately 0.4% sits in the top ten. The sort gate was single viable CD3+CD4+CD8-CD45RO+ cells for memory CD4+ T cells. Sequencing was performed on memory CD4+ T cells from blood. The receptor source for this set is an adult in good health and CMV-seronegative.

This clone has just a few counts. The V call is TRBV6-1, the J call TRBJ2-7, with 7 bases matching TRBD2. Germline V gene lookup returns CDR1 MNHNS and CDR2 SASEGT. Trimming at V came to 4 bases and at J to 0 bases, leaving 6 bases not matched to a gene. The CDR3 runs 15 residues. CDR3 amino acids: CASSVGGTSSYEQYF. The CDR3 nucleotides read TGTGCCAGCAGTGTCGGGGGGACGAGCTCCTACGAGCAGTACTTC.

The rearrangement uses TRBV28 and TRBJ2-1; 7 nucleotides agree with TRBD1. The CDR3 extends over 13 amino acids. V shed 5 bases and J 9 bases; nucleotides not matched to a gene: 7. CDR1 and CDR2 (germline): MDHEN, SYDVKM. The CDR3 loop reads CASSILHRGEQFF. The CDR3 coding sequence is TGTGCCAGCAGTATACTCCACAGGGGTGAGCAGTTCTTC.

This clone is a singleton in its sample. This chain uses TRBV4-1 with TRBJ2-7; TRBD1 agrees at 9 bases. Losses at the gene ends were 6 bases for V and 3 bases for J; bases not matched to a gene: 6. The CDR3 is 14 residues long. Germline values: CDR1 MGHRA, CDR2 YSYEKL. The CDR3 spells CASSNPGQGYEQYF. The CDR3 coding sequence is TGCGCCAGCAGTAACCCGGGACAGGGCTACGAGCAGTACTTC.

The chain combines TRBV30 with TRBJ1-5; a possible D gene is TRBD1 (6 bases). Per germline, CDR1 GTSNPN and CDR2 SVGIG (reference sequence). The CDR3 totals 15 residues. Trimming cost V 0 bases and J 3 bases, with 12 bases left between them. The CDR3 spells CAWSVGRGYNQPQHF. The CDR3 nucleotides read TGTGCCTGGAGTGTTGGCAGGGGCTACAATCAGCCCCAGCATTTT.

This chain uses TRBV6-5 with TRBJ1-2; D is uncertain. With 4 bases removed from V and 8 bases from J, the gap between germline ends came to 8 bases. This CDR3 is built from 11 residues. Germline V gene data show CDR1 as MNHEY and CDR2 as SVGAGI. The CDR3 DNA reads TGTGCCAGCAGTTTTAAGGGAGGCTACACCTTC. Amino acid sequence: CASSFKGGYTF.

The rearrangement uses TRBV6-1 and TRBJ1-4; D is uncertain. This CDR3 is built from 14 residues. Trimming removed 0 bases from V and 8 bases from J, with 10 bases in between. Germline V gives CDR1 MNHNS, CDR2 SASEGT. The CDR3 sequence is CASSEARPREKLFF. DNA of the CDR3: TGTGCCAGCAGTGAAGCCCGGCCGCGGGAAAAACTGTTTTTT.

The chain recombines TRBV15 with TRBJ2-4; TRBD1 is a possible D gene (6 bases). The CDR3 is made up of 15 amino acids. V lost 0 bases and J 7 bases, leaving 13 bases between the germline ends. The germline V gene encodes CDR1 LNHNV and CDR2 YYDKDF (reference sequence). The CDR3 reads CATSRDRGGGNIQYF. In DNA, the CDR3 is TGTGCCACCAGCAGAGATCGAGGGGGTGGGAACATTCAGTACTTC.

The gene calls are TRBV28 and TRBJ2-5; weak D call: TRBD2 (7 bases). Germline assignment: CDR1 MDHEN and CDR2 SYDVKM. The CDR3 is 16 residues long. Trimming took 5 bases from V and 4 from J, leaving 20 bases between them. DNA for the CDR3: TGTGCCAGCAGTAGGCCTCTCGGGGGGCGGGGAGAGACCCAGTACTTC. Protein product: CASSRPLGGRGETQYF. The complete variable domain, with remaining parts taken from reference TRBV28 and TRBJ2-5, reads DVKVTQSSRYLVKRTGEKVFLECVQDMDHENMFWYRQDPGLGLRLIYFSYDVKMKEKGDIPEGYSVSREKKERFSLILESASTNQTSMYLCASSRPLGGRGETQYFGPGTRLLVL.

This clone was seen just once. The rearrangement joins TRBV5-1 to TRBJ1-4; 9 bases agree with TRBD1. Germline CDR1 is SGHRS and CDR2 is YFSETQ. CDR3 length equals 18 residues. With V trimmed by 5 bases and J by 4 bases, 15 bases remained unmatched. The CDR3 is CASRRRPGQGFINEKLFF. DNA of the CDR3: TGCGCCAGCAGACGTAGGCCGGGACAGGGCTTTATTAATGAAAAACTGTTTTTT.

The genes are TRBV5-1 and TRBJ2-7; 16 nucleotides match TRBD2. Germline lookup yields CDR1 SGHRS and CDR2 YFSETQ. With 0 bases clipped from V and 2 bases from J, the junction kept 20 bases outside the gene matches. The CDR3 is 23 residues long. The CDR3 DNA follows: TGCGCCAGCAGCTTGGTCCCGGGACAACTAGGGACTAGCGGGGGGGCCGCAACCTACGAGCAGTACTTC. Protein product: CASSLVPGQLGTSGGAATYEQYF.

The chain combines TRBV5-5 with TRBJ1-4; D unclear. CDR1 is SGHKS, CDR2 YYEKEE, per germline (reference sequence). V gave up 4 bases and J gave up 8 bases, with 15 bases separating them. This CDR3 has 14 residues. CDR3 sequence reads: CASSRDPVAEKLFF. The CDR3 region has the DNA TGTGCCAGCAGCCGAGACCCCGTAGCCGAAAAACTGTTTTTT.

The gene calls are TRBV28 and TRBJ1-4; possibly TRBD1 for D (5 bases). Germline loops: CDR1 MDHEN, CDR2 SYDVKM. This CDR3 has 14 residues. The V end was cut by 2 bases, the J end by 8 bases, with 12 bases between. CDR3 residues: CASSLRGRREKLFF. As DNA, the CDR3 is TGTGCCAGCAGTTTAAGGGGTAGACGGGAAAAACTGTTTTTT. The full variable domain, rest sourced from reference TRBV28 and TRBJ1-4, is DVKVTQSSRYLVKRTGEKVFLECVQDMDHENMFWYRQDPGLGLRLIYFSYDVKMKEKGDIPEGYSVSREKKERFSLILESASTNQTSMYLCASSLRGRREKLFFGSGTQLSVL.

The chain uses TRBV15 and TRBJ1-2; D is possibly TRBD1 (6 bases). The length of the CDR3 is 14 residues. CDR1 is LNHNV, CDR2 YYDKDF, per germline (reference sequence). V shed 5 bases and J shed 8 bases, with 18 bases lying between them. The CDR3 DNA reads as TGTGCCACCAGCTACGGGGGCCAAAGCGGCGGCTACACCTTC. This codes for CATSYGGQSGGYTF.

Written as DNA, the CDR3 is TGCGCCAGCAGAGACGGCAGGGCCAGGGGTGAAGCTTTCTTT. Residues: CASRDGRARGEAFF. J is TRBJ1-1 and V is TRBV10-2, with D possibly matching TRBD1 (6 bases). Trimming left V 6 bases short and J 7 bases short, with 18 bases between. The CDR3 is 14 amino acids. Looked up from germline, CDR1 is WSHSY and CDR2 is SAAADI.

Regarding this clone: The sample has other DNA sequences that encode this CDR3 too. V usage is TRBV7-8 and J usage is TRBJ1-5; D not resolved. V was pared by 0 bases and J by 6 bases, with 3 bases between. The CDR3 extends over 12 amino acids. Per the germline V gene, CDR1 is SGHVS and CDR2 is FQNEAQ. The CDR3 reads CASSLAGQPQHF. CDR3 DNA: TGTGCCAGCAGCTTAGCAGGTCAGCCCCAGCATTTT.

This clone was detected only a few times. The chain is built from TRBV2 and TRBJ2-3; TRBD2 matches 9 bases. The CDR3 runs 19 residues. V lost 5 bases, J lost 0 bases, and 15 bases stayed unmatched. CDR1 SNHLY and CDR2 FYNNEI come from the germline V gene. The chain's CDR3 is CASSTPSSAGGGSTDTQYF. The CDR3 region has the DNA TGTGCCAGCAGTACACCCTCTAGTGCGGGGGGGGGAAGCACAGATACGCAGTATTTT.

The rearrangement uses TRBV28 and TRBJ1-4; the D gene is possibly TRBD1 (6 bases). Between the trimmed V and J ends, which lost 6 bases and 8 bases, there was a span of 19 bases. CDR1 and CDR2 from the germline V gene are MDHEN and SYDVKM. The CDR3 loop spans 15 amino acids. The CDR3 region is CASRYLGTSGEKLFF. The CDR3 nucleotides read TGTGCCAGCAGATATCTCGGGACATCCGGGGAAAAACTGTTTTTT.

The gene calls are TRBV9 and TRBJ2-6; 8 bases agree with TRBD1. CDR1 SGDLS and CDR2 YYNGEE come from the germline V gene. Trimming cost V 0 bases and J 2 bases; bases outside gene matches: 7. The CDR3 is 18 residues long. The CDR3 spells CASSVGFQGAPGANVLTF. The CDR3 region has the DNA TGTGCCAGCAGCGTAGGGTTTCAGGGGGCGCCTGGGGCCAACGTCCTGACTTTC.

The chain has TRBV18 and TRBJ1-1, with 9 bases lining up with TRBD1. This CDR3 comprises 15 residues. Germline V gene data show CDR1 as KGHSH and CDR2 as LQKENI. Losses at the gene ends were 7 bases for V and 4 bases for J; bases not matched to a gene: 10. For the CDR3, the DNA is TGTGCCAGCTTCCCCCGGGACAGGGCCTCCACTGAAGCTTTCTTT. It codes for CASFPRDRASTEAFF.

The rearrangement joins TRBV15 to TRBJ2-7; D gene unclear. The CDR3 length is 16 residues. Germline-derived CDR1 and CDR2 are LNHNV and YYDKDF (reference sequence). V was trimmed by 5 bases and J by 0 bases, leaving 17 bases between them. The DNA for the CDR3 is TGTGCCACCAGCGCCTTGAGGAGCCAGAGCTCCTACGAGCAGTACTTC. Encoded protein: CATSALRSQSSYEQYF.

This clone was seen a single time. This chain uses TRBV9 with TRBJ2-2; 9 positions match TRBD2. There are 17 residues in the CDR3. V lost 0 bases and J lost 0; bases outside the gene matches: 3. Germline lookup yields CDR1 SGDLS and CDR2 YYNGEE. DNA of the CDR3: TGTGCCAGCAGCGTAGGCGGGGGGGGCGCGAACACCGGGGAGCTGTTTTTT. Protein sequence: CASSVGGGGANTGELFF.

This chain links TRBV6-5 with TRBJ1-2; D might be TRBD1 (5 bases). This CDR3 has 12 amino acids. Trimming took 7 bases from V and 4 from J, leaving 10 bases between them. Germline V gene lookup returns CDR1 MNHEY and CDR2 SVGAGI. Here the CDR3 reads CASKTDIYGYTF. The CDR3 DNA reads as TGTGCCAGCAAGACGGACATCTATGGCTACACCTTC.

This chain joins TRBV11-2 and TRBJ1-6; D uncertain. Germline V CDR1 and CDR2: SGHAT, FQNNGV. The CDR3 length is 13 residues. V shed 0 bases and J shed 3 bases, with 0 bases lying between them. CDR3 sequence: CASSLDYNSPLHF. The DNA for the CDR3 is TGTGCCAGCAGCTTAGACTATAATTCACCCCTCCACTTT.

This clone was observed a few times. V usage is TRBV4-2 and J usage is TRBJ2-1, with D tentatively TRBD1 or TRBD2 (6 bases each). Germline V gene data show CDR1 as LGHNA and CDR2 as YNFKEQ. Deletions cut 0 bases from V and 12 bases from J, with 12 bases between. The CDR3 extends over 13 amino acids. The CDR3 loop is CASSQERGASQFF. The CDR3 DNA sequence: TGTGCCAGCAGCCAAGAAAGGGGGGCCTCGCAGTTCTTC.

Points on this clone: Other DNA sequences within the sample encode an identical CDR3. This chain connects TRBV5-1 to TRBJ1-4; D unresolved. The V end was cut by 0 bases, the J end by 8 bases, with 14 bases between. This CDR3 comprises 15 residues. Germline V gives CDR1 SGHRS, CDR2 YFSETQ. The CDR3 bases are TGCGCCAGCAGCTTGGGCGAGGGAAAAAACGAAAAACTGTTTTTT. Its protein is CASSLGEGKNEKLFF.

In this sample, this clone turned up once. The chain joins TRBV7-9 to TRBJ2-2; the match to TRBD2 covers 15 bases. The germline V gene has CDR1 SEHNR and CDR2 FQNEAQ (reference sequence). This CDR3 has 16 residues. V shed 5 bases and J 6 bases; nucleotides not matched to a gene: 4. CDR3 sequence: CASSPRTSGGAGELFF. CDR3 in DNA: TGTGCCAGCAGCCCCCGGACTAGCGGGGGGGCCGGGGAGCTGTTTTTT.

This rearrangement joins TRBV19 to TRBJ2-5; D perhaps matches TRBD2 (6 bases). Deletions cut 5 bases from V and 1 base from J, with 14 bases between. The CDR3 has 15 residues. The V gene's germline CDR1 is LNHDA and CDR2 SQIVND (reference sequence). DNA of the CDR3: TGTGCCAGTAGTCGATCTCGGGGGATCCAAGAGACCCAGTACTTC. Its protein is CASSRSRGIQETQYF.

The V call is TRBV10-3, the J call TRBJ2-1, with D possibly matching TRBD2 (7 bases). With 0 bases removed from V and 6 bases from J, the gap between germline ends came to 9 bases. CDR1 and CDR2 from the germline V gene are ENHRY and SYGVKD. There are 14 residues in the CDR3. CDR3 in amino acids: CAISESRGGNEQFF. DNA of the CDR3: TGTGCCATCAGTGAGTCGAGGGGGGGCAATGAGCAGTTCTTC.

The V gene is TRBV30, the J gene TRBJ2-5, with D maybe TRBD1 (6 bases). This CDR3 is 15 amino acids long. Trimming took off 0 bases at V and 4 bases at J, with 15 bases between the two ends. Germline-derived CDR1 and CDR2 are GTSNPN and SVGIG (reference sequence). The CDR3 sequence is CAWSVLVTGRETQYF. CDR3 DNA: TGTGCCTGGAGTGTATTGGTGACAGGCAGAGAGACCCAGTACTTC.

This chain joins TRBV19 and TRBJ2-1, with 14 bases identical to TRBD2. CDR3 size: 15 residues. V shed 5 bases, J shed 7 bases, and the junction held 4 bases outside the gene matches. CDR1 and CDR2 (germline): LNHDA, SQIVND (reference sequence). This CDR3 reads CASSGLAGGSNEQFF. The CDR3 DNA reads as TGTGCCAGTAGTGGACTAGCGGGGGGTTCTAATGAGCAGTTCTTC.

This rearrangement joins TRBV28 to TRBJ1-1; no firm D call. Germline CDR1 is MDHEN and CDR2 is SYDVKM. The CDR3 is made up of 16 amino acids. V was pared by 8 bases and J by 3 bases, with 22 bases between. CDR3 sequence (DNA): TGTGCCAGCCTTAGGGTGGGCAGCTTGGCATACACTGAAGCTTTCTTT. Translating gives CASLRVGSLAYTEAFF.